Listed here are 20 T cell receptor beta chains from one sample, sequenced in a study of blood T cell repertoires in COVID-19. Sequencing was performed with immunoSEQ multiplex PCR; in TCRdb, only in-frame clones are kept and a portion is missing. Of just over 350,000 clones listed, over 75% are singletons. The specimen sequenced was PBMCs or T cells enriched from blood (not recorded which). The origin of the receptors is a woman in her thirties who had recovered from COVID-19.

V usage is TRBV7-6 and J usage is TRBJ1-1; D is uncertain. V was clipped by 3 bases and J by 2 bases, with 7 bases between them. Germline V lookup: CDR1 SGHVS, CDR2 FNYEAQ. This CDR3 has 13 amino acids. The CDR3 here is CASSFALNTEAFF. The CDR3 DNA reads as TGTGCCAGCAGCTTCGCGTTAAACACTGAAGCTTTCTTT.

This chain joins TRBV5-1 and TRBJ1-4; TRBD1 matches at 10 bases. This CDR3 contains 18 residues. J lost 0 bases, V lost 2 bases, and 7 bases had no gene match. Germline V gene data show CDR1 as SGHRS and CDR2 as YFSETQ. CDR3 amino acids: CASSFGDRGFATNEKLFF. As DNA, the CDR3 is TGCGCCAGCAGCTTTGGGGACAGGGGATTTGCAACTAATGAAAAACTGTTTTTT.

This chain connects TRBV6-1 to TRBJ2-1; 8 positions agree with TRBD2. This CDR3 region has 16 residues. Per germline, CDR1 MNHNS and CDR2 SASEGT. V shed 0 bases, J shed 9 bases, and the junction held 10 bases outside the gene matches. The CDR3 here is CASSEAQSGRGREQFF. CDR3 DNA: TGTGCCAGCAGTGAAGCGCAGAGCGGGAGAGGGCGTGAGCAGTTCTTC.

The chain is built from TRBV10-3 and TRBJ1-1; D call uncertain. CDR1 ENHRY and CDR2 SYGVKD come from the germline V gene. This CDR3 is built from 13 residues. Trimming stripped 4 bases from V and 0 bases from J, with 6 bases between. The CDR3 spells CAISAGLNTEAFF. CDR3 DNA sequence: TGTGCCATCAGTGCAGGATTGAACACTGAAGCTTTCTTT.

The chain combines TRBV5-1 with TRBJ1-1; TRBD1 is a possible D gene (6 bases). Germline V gene sequence: CDR1 SGHRS, CDR2 YFSETQ. This CDR3 comprises 17 residues. V lost 4 bases and J lost 1, with 20 bases in between. The CDR3, as DNA: TGCGCCAGCAGCCGAGAACATCAGGGGTTCGGGAACACTGAAGCTTTCTTT. It yields the protein CASSREHQGFGNTEAFF.

In this sample, this clone turned up many times. V and J are TRBV6-1 and TRBJ2-4; 9 positions match TRBD2. The CDR3 sequence is 15 residues long. CDR1 is MNHNS, CDR2 SASEGT, per germline. Unmatched junction bases numbered 5, after V lost 1 base and J lost 7 bases. CDR3 in DNA: TGTGCCAGCAGTGAAGGGGATAGCGGGGGTAACATTCAGTACTTC. Protein: CASSEGDSGGNIQYF.

V usage is TRBV11-2 and J usage is TRBJ2-1, with 8 bases fitting TRBD2. Germline assignment: CDR1 SGHAT and CDR2 FQNNGV. This CDR3 spans 15 amino acids. The V and J ends lost 3 bases and 7 bases, in that order; junction bases with no gene match: 8. The CDR3 reads CASSLQAGELNEQFF. The CDR3 region has the DNA TGTGCCAGCAGCTTGCAAGCGGGGGAGTTGAATGAGCAGTTCTTC.

The chain carries TRBV5-5 and TRBJ1-6, with D unclear. CDR1 and CDR2 from the germline V gene are SGHKS and YYEKEE (reference sequence). CDR3 length: 16 amino acids. V gave up 0 bases and J gave up 10 bases, with 17 bases separating them. The CDR3 DNA reads as TGTGCCAGCAGCTTGGGTTGGGGAGACATCCAATCACCCCTCCACTTT. This codes for CASSLGWGDIQSPLHF.

The V gene is TRBV27, the J gene TRBJ2-1; D is unresolved. The CDR3 runs 14 residues. Germline V lookup: CDR1 MNHEY, CDR2 SMNVEV (reference sequence). The ends were cut back, 2 bases at V and 9 bases at J, with 14 bases in the middle. CDR3 sequence reads: CASSLAFMGSEQFF. As DNA, the CDR3 is TGTGCCAGCAGTTTAGCATTCATGGGCAGTGAGCAGTTCTTC.

This sequence joins TRBV5-1 and TRBJ2-5; 10 bases line up with TRBD2. Per the germline V gene, CDR1 is SGHRS and CDR2 is YFSETQ. The CDR3 consists of 17 residues. Losses at the gene ends were 4 bases for V and 5 bases for J; bases not matched to a gene: 14. DNA for the CDR3: TGCGCCAGCAGCCGCGGCCGGCTAGCGGGGGAGGGGGAGACCCAGTACTTC. Translating gives CASSRGRLAGEGETQYF.

V gene TRBV2 combines with J gene TRBJ1-1, with 10 bases identical to TRBD1. The germline V gene has CDR1 SNHLY and CDR2 FYNNEI. The length of the CDR3 is 16 residues. Trimming at V came to 1 base and at J to 0 bases, leaving 2 bases not matched to a gene. The CDR3 reads CASSEETGGLNTEAFF. As DNA, the CDR3 is TGTGCCAGCAGTGAAGAGACAGGGGGCCTGAACACTGAAGCTTTCTTT.

This clone has just a few counts. The CDR3 loop is CAWSHRFRGTGYTF. Written as DNA, the CDR3 is TGTGCCTGGAGCCACAGGTTCCGGGGGACTGGCTACACCTTC. This rearrangement joins TRBV30 to TRBJ1-2; possible D gene TRBD1, 5 bases. V lost 3 bases and J lost 7, with 18 bases in between. Germline CDR1 is GTSNPN and CDR2 is SVGIG (reference sequence). This CDR3 contains 14 residues.

The rearrangement uses TRBV4-1 and TRBJ2-2, with TRBD1 identical over 7 bases. V gave up 5 bases and J gave up 4 bases; unmatched junction bases: 4. The germline V gene encodes CDR1 MGHRA and CDR2 YSYEKL. The CDR3 consists of 14 residues. The DNA for the CDR3 is TGCGCCAGCAGCATCCGGGACAGCACCGGGGAGCTGTTTTTT. Encoded protein: CASSIRDSTGELFF.

The table lists this clone with a count of one. The chain combines TRBV30 with TRBJ1-2; D ambiguous. Germline V CDR1 and CDR2: GTSNPN, SVGIG (reference sequence). The V and J ends lost 0 bases and 1 base respectively, with 15 bases between them. The CDR3 loop spans 16 amino acids. This chain's CDR3 is CAWSVAPAQFNYGYTF. CDR3 coding DNA: TGTGCCTGGAGTGTAGCGCCAGCCCAATTTAACTATGGCTACACCTTC.

V usage is TRBV2 and J usage is TRBJ2-7, with TRBD2 as a possible D gene (6 bases). Trimming shortened V by 11 bases and J by 0 bases, and 11 bases separated the two germline ends. Germline loops: CDR1 SNHLY, CDR2 FYNNEI. The CDR3 covers 12 residues. The CDR3 DNA sequence: TGTGCCGCAGGAGCGGGCTCCTACGAGCAGTACTTC. This translates into CAAGAGSYEQYF.

The J gene is TRBJ1-5, the V gene TRBV30, with TRBD1 matching over 9 bases. This CDR3 region has 17 residues. Losses at the gene ends were 3 bases for V and 4 bases for J; bases not matched to a gene: 13. Per germline, CDR1 GTSNPN and CDR2 SVGIG (reference sequence). The CDR3 DNA follows: TGTGCCTGGAGGCGCGGGAAAACAGGGGGCTTGAATCAGCCCCAGCATTTT. Amino acids: CAWRRGKTGGLNQPQHF. The full variable domain, completed using reference TRBV30 and TRBJ1-5, is SQTIHQWPATLVQPVGSPLSLECTVEGTSNPNLYWYRQAAGRGLQLLFYSVGIGQISSEVPQNLSASRPQDRQFILSSKKLLLSDSGFYLCAWRRGKTGGLNQPQHFGDGTRLSIL.

This sequence joins TRBV5-4 and TRBJ2-5, with TRBD2 matching over 9 bases. The junction had 5 bases not matched to a gene; V was cut back by 2 bases and J by 0 bases. This CDR3 has 16 amino acids. In germline, CDR1 is SGHNT, CDR2 YYREEE (reference sequence). DNA for the CDR3: TGTGCCAGCAGCTTCGGCCAGCGGGGGGACCAAGAGACCCAGTACTTC. Its protein is CASSFGQRGDQETQYF. The whole variable domain, filled in from reference TRBV5-4 and TRBJ2-5, reads ETGVTQSPTHLIKTRGQQVTLRCSSQSGHNTVSWYQQALGQGPQFIFQYYREEENGRGNFPPRFSGLQFPNYSSELNVNALELDDSALYLCASSFGQRGDQETQYFGPGTRLLVL.

In DNA, the CDR3 is TGTGCCAGCAGCGTACGGCAGGGAGGAGATACGCAGTATTTT. Protein sequence: CASSVRQGGDTQYF. The gene calls are TRBV9 and TRBJ2-3, with D maybe TRBD2 (6 bases). The CDR3 runs to 14 residues. Germline assignment: CDR1 SGDLS and CDR2 YYNGEE. The V end lost 1 base, the J end lost 5 bases, and 11 bases lay between the germline ends.

This chain links TRBV2 with TRBJ1-4; 8 nucleotides align to TRBD1. The CDR3 contains 16 residues. Germline CDR1 is SNHLY and CDR2 is FYNNEI. Trimming at V came to 6 bases and at J to 3 bases, leaving 9 bases not matched to a gene. CDR3 region: CASSSGRQGSNEKLFF. Here the CDR3 DNA reads TGTGCCAGCAGCTCAGGTCGACAGGGGTCTAATGAAAAACTGTTTTTT.

The chain is built from TRBV7-9 and TRBJ2-7, with TRBD1 as a possible D gene (5 bases). The V and J ends lost 9 bases and 3 bases respectively, with 9 bases between them. Germline V gives CDR1 SEHNR, CDR2 FQNEAQ (reference sequence). This CDR3 region has 11 residues. This CDR3 reads CARIDSYEQYF. The DNA of the CDR3 is TGTGCCAGGATTGACAGCTACGAGCAGTACTTC.